The 14 T cell receptor beta chains below were found in one sample sequenced in a study of blood T cell repertoires in COVID-19. Sequenced by immunoSEQ multiplex PCR; TCRdb stores in-frame clones only, minus some. The sample yields around 98,000 clones, 70% to 90% seen once. Source material: peripheral blood. The receptors were gathered from a man aged 70 or older with acute or convalescent COVID-19.

V and J are TRBV21-1 and TRBJ2-5; TRBD1 was called by the table and not checked on the DNA. TRBV21-1 is a listed pseudogene. There are 15 residues in the CDR3. The CDR3, as DNA: TGTGCCAGCAGCAAACTGGGACAGGGAGGGGAGACCCAGTACTTC. It translates to CASSKLGQGGETQYF.

The gene calls are TRBV2 and TRBJ2-1; TRBD1 might be the D (7 bases). This CDR3 is built from 17 residues. The germline V gene has CDR1 SNHLY and CDR2 FYNNEI. Trimming cost V 6 bases and J 7 bases, with 25 bases left between them. The CDR3 reads CASRTGGTSRGLNEQFF. The DNA for the CDR3 is TGTGCCAGCAGGACTGGGGGTACTAGCAGGGGGTTAAATGAGCAGTTCTTC.

J is TRBJ2-7 and V is TRBV5-4; 9 bases are a match to TRBD1. There are 16 residues in the CDR3. J lost 4 bases, V lost 4 bases, and 12 bases had no gene match. Per the germline V gene, CDR1 is SGHNT and CDR2 is YYREEE (reference sequence). The CDR3 DNA reads TGTGCCAGCAGCCTTTCAAGGGGACAGGGTAATTACGAGCAGTACTTC. Its protein is CASSLSRGQGNYEQYF.

The chain uses TRBV6-1 and TRBJ2-7, with 9 nucleotides matching TRBD1. The junction had 2 bases not matched to a gene; V was cut back by 2 bases and J by 0 bases. This CDR3 spans 15 amino acids. The germline gives CDR1 MNHNS, CDR2 SASEGT. DNA of the CDR3: TGTGCCAGCAGTGAAAGGGGACAGGGCTCCTACGAGCAGTACGTC. Translation gives CASSERGQGSYEQYV.

The chain couples TRBV18 to TRBJ2-7; 11 nucleotides align to TRBD1. V trimming: 5 bases; J trimming: 5 bases; junction bases outside the gene matches: 5. Germline V gives CDR1 KGHSH, CDR2 LQKENI. This CDR3 is 14 amino acids long. DNA of the CDR3: TGTGCCAGCTCATCTGGGACAGGGGGGGACGAGCAGTACTTC. Amino acids: CASSSGTGGDEQYF.

The rearrangement links TRBV11-2 to TRBJ2-7, with 7 bases lining up with TRBD2. CDR1 and CDR2 from the germline V gene are SGHAT and FQNNGV. The CDR3 loop spans 14 amino acids. Trimming took 1 base from V and 6 from J; bases not matched to a gene: 6. The CDR3 loop is CASSLGRGSTEQYF. The CDR3 region has the DNA TGTGCCAGCAGCTTAGGGCGGGGGTCAACCGAGCAGTACTTC.

This chain uses TRBV6-5 with TRBJ1-2, with D perhaps TRBD1 (6 bases). Germline loops: CDR1 MNHEY, CDR2 SVGAGI. The length of the CDR3 is 14 residues. Trimming cost V 6 bases and J 4 bases, with 15 bases left between them. CDR3 DNA sequence: TGTGCCAGCAGCCTGGACAGACATTTCTATGGCTACACCTTC. Residues: CASSLDRHFYGYTF.

This clone was observed a few times. CDR3 nucleotide sequence: TGTGCCAGCAGTTGGGGGCCCTACGAGCAGTACTTC. It specifies CASSWGPYEQYF. This chain uses TRBV27 with TRBJ2-7, with TRBD1 as a possible D gene (6 bases). Germline V gene data show CDR1 as MNHEY and CDR2 as SMNVEV (reference sequence). The V and J ends lost 4 bases and 2 bases respectively, with 6 bases between them. CDR3 length: 12 amino acids.

The J gene is TRBJ2-3, the V gene TRBV29-1; 7 bases align to TRBD2. With V trimmed by 1 base and J by 9 bases, 1 base remained unmatched. This CDR3 has 11 residues. CDR1 is SQVTM and CDR2 is ANQGSEA in the germline V gene. For the CDR3, the DNA is TGCAGCGTTGAAGGGGGGGGAACGCAGTATTTT. This codes for CSVEGGGTQYF.

The chain couples TRBV28 to TRBJ1-3; 9 bases are a match to TRBD1. This CDR3 has 16 residues. CDR1 and CDR2 (germline): MDHEN, SYDVKM. V trimming: 5 bases; J trimming: 0 bases; junction bases outside the gene matches: 5. This CDR3 reads CASSTPGQGSGNTIYF. CDR3 DNA: TGTGCCAGCAGTACACCGGGACAGGGCTCTGGAAACACCATATATTTT.

The chain is built from TRBV19 and TRBJ2-3, with TRBD2 identical over 8 bases. The CDR3 is made up of 16 amino acids. The germline gives CDR1 LNHDA, CDR2 SQIVND (reference sequence). V lost 5 bases, J lost 3 bases, and 10 bases stayed unmatched. CDR3: CASSPREAGATDTQYF. CDR3 DNA sequence: TGTGCCAGTAGTCCGCGAGAAGCGGGGGCAACAGATACGCAGTATTTT.

V is TRBV5-1 and J is TRBJ2-3; 7 bases agree with TRBD1. V was clipped by 0 bases and J by 1 base; unmatched bases: 2. The CDR3 length is 15 residues. CDR1 is SGHRS, CDR2 YFSETQ, per germline. The chain's CDR3 is CASSLGQGGTDTQYF. CDR3 DNA sequence: TGCGCCAGCAGCTTGGGACAGGGCGGCACAGATACGCAGTATTTT.

The V and J genes are TRBV5-1 and TRBJ2-7; TRBD1 agrees at 7 bases. V was pared by 0 bases and J by 4 bases, with 16 bases of the junction left unmatched. The CDR3 sequence is 18 residues long. Per the germline V gene, CDR1 is SGHRS and CDR2 is YFSETQ. Here the CDR3 reads CASSLGLEGALPVYEQYF. The CDR3 nucleotides are TGCGCCAGCAGCTTGGGCCTTGAGGGGGCCCTGCCTGTTTACGAGCAGTACTTC.

This clone was detected only a few times. This chain joins TRBV7-9 and TRBJ1-2; D perhaps matches TRBD1 (6 bases). The CDR3 extends over 14 amino acids. Trimming pared 5 bases from V and 3 bases from J, leaving 13 bases between. From germline, CDR1 is SEHNR and CDR2 FQNEAQ (reference sequence). CDR3 coding DNA: TGTGCCAGCAGCCTAATGGCAGGGGACTATGGCTACACCTTC. Translating gives CASSLMAGDYGYTF.